These 16 T cell receptor beta chains were sequenced from one sample in a study of shared clonotypes between healthy human individuals. TCRdb's copy holds only in-frame clones and misses some; the assay was immunoSEQ multiplex PCR. The sample consists of some 600,000 clones, approximately 96% of them appearing once. Positive CCR7 selection of CD45RO-negative cells yielded the naive CD8 cells, and terminally differentiated effector memory CD45RA+ cells were excluded. The sample consisted of naive CD8+ T cells sorted from blood. Source of these receptors: a woman under 40 in good health.

This chain joins TRBV5-1 and TRBJ2-1; D call uncertain. Between the trimmed V and J ends, which lost 0 bases and 2 bases, there was a span of 9 bases. Germline V lookup: CDR1 SGHRS, CDR2 YFSETQ. The CDR3 has 15 residues. CDR3 amino acids: CASSLDRFTYNEQFF. The CDR3 DNA is TGCGCCAGCAGCTTGGACAGATTTACCTACAATGAGCAGTTCTTC.

The rearrangement uses TRBV20-1 and TRBJ1-1; the D is unclear. The germline CDR1 and CDR2 sequences are DFQATT and SNEGSKA (reference sequence). This CDR3 spans 11 amino acids. The V and J ends lost 3 bases and 10 bases respectively, with 12 bases between them. For the CDR3, the DNA is TGCAGTGCTAGCGTGGGAGTTATAGCTTTCTTT. It is translated as CSASVGVIAFF.

This clone was seen only once. The chain joins TRBV7-9 to TRBJ1-5; TRBD1 agrees at 7 bases. Unmatched junction bases numbered 4, after V lost 5 bases and J lost 3 bases. The CDR3 extends over 14 amino acids. CDR1 and CDR2 from the germline V gene are SEHNR and FQNEAQ (reference sequence). This chain's CDR3 is CASSPDRDNQPQHF. The CDR3 coding sequence is TGTGCCAGCAGCCCTGACAGGGACAATCAGCCCCAGCATTTT.

This chain connects TRBV14 to TRBJ2-7; D ambiguous. Germline V gives CDR1 SGHDN, CDR2 FVKESK. V lost 5 bases and J lost 6, with 20 bases in between. The CDR3 sequence is 15 residues long. The CDR3 nucleotides are TGTGCCAGCAGCAGGAACCAACCCCTCGGCCTCGAGCAGTACTTC. Amino acids: CASSRNQPLGLEQYF.

As concerns this clone: Other DNA sequences in the sample encode the same CDR3. The V call is TRBV27, the J call TRBJ1-1; D is possibly TRBD1 (5 bases). CDR1 is MNHEY and CDR2 is SMNVEV in the germline V gene (reference sequence). Trimming stripped 3 bases from V and 1 base from J, with 6 bases between. The CDR3 loop spans 13 amino acids. The CDR3 coding sequence is TGTGCCAGCAGTTTTGACAGGAACACTGAAGCTTTCTTT. Its protein product is CASSFDRNTEAFF.

The chain combines TRBV5-5 with TRBJ2-7; D possibly corresponds to TRBD2 (6 bases). The length of the CDR3 is 14 residues. Trimming removed 2 bases from V and 7 bases from J, with 16 bases in between. Germline V gene sequence: CDR1 SGHKS, CDR2 YYEKEE (reference sequence). CDR3 region: CASSFVGGAREQYF. The CDR3 DNA reads as TGTGCCAGCAGCTTCGTCGGAGGGGCGAGGGAGCAGTACTTC. Based on the CDR3 plus reference TRBV5-5 and TRBJ2-7, the full variable domain is DAGVTQSPTHLIKTRGQQVTLRCSPISGHKSVSWYQQVLGQGPQFIFQYYEKEERGRGNFPDRFSARQFPNYSSELNVNALLLGDSALYLCASSFVGGAREQYFGPGTRLTVT.

This sequence joins TRBV10-2 and TRBJ2-3, with TRBD2 matching over 10 bases. Germline-derived CDR1 and CDR2 are WSHSY and SAAADI. The CDR3 totals 19 residues. V lost 0 bases and J lost 0; bases outside the gene matches: 9. Here the CDR3 reads CASSESYFSGRSSTDTQYF. In DNA form, the CDR3 reads TGCGCCAGCAGTGAGTCTTATTTTAGCGGGAGGTCTAGCACAGATACGCAGTATTTT.

The V and J genes are TRBV28 and TRBJ2-7, with D unresolved. Trimming cost V 7 bases and J 5 bases, with 18 bases left between them. Germline CDR1 and CDR2: MDHEN and SYDVKM. The CDR3 has 14 amino acids. Here the CDR3 reads CASTPPLGFHEQYF. Here the CDR3 DNA reads TGTGCCAGCACCCCCCCGTTAGGATTCCACGAGCAGTACTTC.

V usage is TRBV23-1 and J usage is TRBJ2-3, with TRBD2 identical over 16 bases. TRBV23-1 is designated an ORF whose function remains uncertain. CDR3 size: 16 residues. The junction had 12 bases not matched to a gene; V was cut back by 3 bases and J by 15 bases. In DNA form, the CDR3 reads TGCGCCAGCAGTCACCAAGACGGGACTAGCGGGAGGGCCCAATATTTT. Amino acid sequence: CASSHQDGTSGRAQYF.

This rearrangement joins TRBV5-6 to TRBJ2-3; a possible D gene is TRBD1 (6 bases). The length of the CDR3 is 13 residues. CDR1 is SGHDT and CDR2 is YYEEEE in the germline V gene. Trimming removed 1 base from V and 6 bases from J, with 9 bases in between. The CDR3 DNA follows: TGTGCCAGCAGCTTGTTTGGGGGCGATACGCAGTATTTT. Its protein is CASSLFGGDTQYF.

The chain combines TRBV7-3 with TRBJ1-2, with TRBD1 matching over 9 bases. V lost 4 bases, J lost 1 base, and 13 bases stayed unmatched. The V gene's germline CDR1 is SGHTA and CDR2 FQGTGA. CDR3 length: 18 residues. The CDR3 loop reads CASSSTRTGVLYNYGYTF. The CDR3, as DNA: TGTGCCAGCAGCTCTACTAGGACAGGGGTCCTCTATAACTATGGCTACACCTTC.

This chain links TRBV30 with TRBJ2-2; the D is unclear. CDR1 is GTSNPN and CDR2 is SVGIG in the germline V gene (reference sequence). The ends were cut back, 3 bases at V and 4 bases at J, with 15 bases in the middle. This CDR3 region has 15 residues. The CDR3 region has the DNA TGTGCCTGGAGCCAGATAACAGTGTTCACCGGGGAGCTGTTTTTT. Protein sequence: CAWSQITVFTGELFF.

V and J are TRBV10-3 and TRBJ2-7; TRBD2 aligns across 11 bases. Unmatched junction bases numbered 5, after V lost 5 bases and J lost 2 bases. Germline V lookup: CDR1 ENHRY, CDR2 SYGVKD. The CDR3 spans 15 residues. CDR3 in DNA: TGTGCCATCAGTACTAGCGGGAGACCTACCTACGAGCAGTACTTC. Protein product: CAISTSGRPTYEQYF.

DNA for the CDR3: TGTGCCAGCAGCTTAAAAGGGGGCTCTGGAAACACCATATATTTT. Protein: CASSLKGGSGNTIYF. The rearrangement uses TRBV7-9 and TRBJ1-3, with TRBD1 as a possible D gene (6 bases). The CDR3 covers 15 residues. Trimming left V 2 bases short and J 0 bases short, with 8 bases between. Germline assignment: CDR1 SEHNR and CDR2 FQNEAQ (reference sequence).

The J gene is TRBJ2-4, the V gene TRBV19, with TRBD2 identical over 7 bases. This CDR3 is built from 15 residues. The junction had 13 bases not matched to a gene; V was cut back by 6 bases and J by 8 bases. CDR1 LNHDA and CDR2 SQIVND come from the germline V gene (reference sequence). The CDR3 spells CASSPRREDEDIQYF. DNA for the CDR3: TGTGCCAGTAGCCCCCGTCGGGAGGATGAAGACATTCAGTACTTC.

The chain uses TRBV28 and TRBJ1-1; 7 bases line up with TRBD1. Trimming removed 3 bases from V and 4 bases from J; junction bases left unmatched: 17. This CDR3 has 18 amino acids. Germline-derived CDR1 and CDR2 are MDHEN and SYDVKM. This CDR3 reads CASSFREDRAFWSTEAFF. In DNA, the CDR3 is TGTGCCAGCAGTTTTCGGGAAGACAGGGCGTTTTGGAGCACTGAAGCTTTCTTT.